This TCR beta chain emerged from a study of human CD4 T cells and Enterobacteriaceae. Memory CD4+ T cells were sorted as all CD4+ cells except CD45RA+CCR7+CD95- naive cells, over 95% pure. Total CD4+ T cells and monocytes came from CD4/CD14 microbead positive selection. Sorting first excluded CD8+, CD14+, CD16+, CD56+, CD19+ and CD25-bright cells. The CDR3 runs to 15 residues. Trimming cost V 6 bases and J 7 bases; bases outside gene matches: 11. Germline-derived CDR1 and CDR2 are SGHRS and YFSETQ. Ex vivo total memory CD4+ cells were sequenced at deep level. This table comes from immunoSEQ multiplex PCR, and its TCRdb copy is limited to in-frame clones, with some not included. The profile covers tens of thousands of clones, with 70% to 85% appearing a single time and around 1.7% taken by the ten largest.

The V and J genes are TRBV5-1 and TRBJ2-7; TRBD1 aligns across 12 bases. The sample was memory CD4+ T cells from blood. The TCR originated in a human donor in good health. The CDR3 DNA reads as TGCGCCAGCACAGAGGGGGACAGGGGGCTTCGTGAGCAGTACTTC. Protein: CASTEGDRGLREQYF.